These T cell receptor beta chains were read from a single sample in a study of regulatory T cells in long-lasting Graves disease. In TCRdb, the multiplex PCR reads were re-called with MiXCR into one record per CDR3 protein. Found here are about 430,000 distinct CDR3 sequences, 15% of them singletons; the top ten hold approximately 7.8%. The data were also submitted as part of a second study, on T cells in Graves' hyperthyroidism and ophthalmopathy.

Sequenced material: peripheral blood mononuclear cells (PBMCs), taken at new diagnosis, from a patient treated with antithyroid drugs. All receptors come from a woman in her 40s with Graves disease. Both conserved end residues are part of each CDR3. The D gene is left open where the match is weak. Not all rows give a size; the values are once, few, many and, for expanded clones, a class.

CDR3: CASSSSVIAEAFF
DNA: TGTGCCAGCAGTTCCTCTGTGATCGCTGAAGCTTTCTTT
size: many
V: TRBV12-3/TRBV12-4
J: TRBJ1-1
D: NA

CDR3: CASSPRRTSGISSYEQYF
DNA: TGTGCCAGCAGCCCGCGACGGACTAGCGGGATCAGCTCCTACGAGCAGTACTTC
size: once
V: TRBV7-9
J: TRBJ2-7
D: TRBD2

CDR3: CASRRTEETQYF
DNA: TGTGCCAGCAGAAGGACCGAAGAGACCCAGTACTTC
size: many
V: TRBV7-8
J: TRBJ2-5
D: NA

CDR3: CASSPGLAGSEQYF
DNA: TGTGCCAGCTCACCAGGGCTAGCGGGTTCCGAGCAGTACTTC
size: many
V: TRBV18
J: TRBJ2-7
D: TRBD2

CDR3: CASNQGSTSTIYF
DNA: TGTGCCAGCAACCAGGGCTCGACGAGCACCATATATTTT
size: NA
V: TRBV13
J: TRBJ1-3
D: NA

CDR3: CASSQTTLADYNEQFF
DNA: TGTGCCAGCAGCCAGACGACACTAGCGGACTACAATGAGCAGTTCTTC
size: NA
V: TRBV7-3
J: TRBJ2-1
D: TRBD2

CDR3: CASSFTSGRTYEQYF
DNA: TGCGCCAGCAGCTTTACTAGCGGGAGGACCTACGAGCAGTACTTC
size: many
V: TRBV5-1
J: TRBJ2-7
D: TRBD2

CDR3: CASGLGQGARDTQYF
DNA: TGTGCTAGTGGTTTAGGACAGGGGGCTAGAGATACGCAGTATTTT
size: few
V: TRBV12-5
J: TRBJ2-3
D: TRBD1

CDR3: CASSLDGSGELFF
DNA: TGCGCCAGCAGCTTGGACGGGTCCGGGGAGCTGTTTTTT
size: many
V: TRBV5-1
J: TRBJ2-2
D: NA

CDR3: CASSLRRDSEQYF
DNA: TGTGCCAGCAGCTTACGGAGAGATTCCGAGCAGTACTTC
size: many
V: TRBV11-2
J: TRBJ2-7
D: NA

CDR3: CASAPWAPSTDTQYF
DNA: TGTGCCAGCGCGCCGTGGGCCCCGAGCACAGATACGCAGTATTTT
size: many
V: TRBV27
J: TRBJ2-3
D: NA

CDR3: CASSPSAGGQETQYF
DNA: TGTGCCAGCTCACCAAGCGCCGGGGGCCAAGAGACCCAGTACTTC
size: many
V: TRBV18
J: TRBJ2-5
D: NA

CDR3: CASSERAGVRTDTQYF
DNA: TGTGCCAGCAGTGAAAGGGCTGGGGTCCGTACAGATACGCAGTATTTT
size: NA
V: TRBV6-2/TRBV6-3
J: TRBJ2-3
D: NA

CDR3: CAWSVKKETQYF
DNA: TGTGCCTGGAGTGTTAAGAAAGAGACCCAGTACTTC
size: NA
V: TRBV30
J: TRBJ2-5
D: NA

CDR3: CASTDAETQYF
DNA: TGTGCCAGCACTGACGCGGAGACCCAGTACTTC
size: many
V: TRBV7-9
J: TRBJ2-5
D: NA

CDR3: CASSFNRDQPQHF
DNA: TGTGCCAGCAGTTTCAACAGGGATCAGCCCCAGCATTTT
size: many
V: TRBV6-5
J: TRBJ1-5
D: NA

CDR3: CASSFGRAGELFF
DNA: TGCGCCAGCAGCTTTGGTCGGGCCGGGGAGCTGTTTTTT
size: once
V: TRBV5-1
J: TRBJ2-2
D: NA

CDR3: CASKTSGGSTDTQYF
DNA: TGTGCCAGTAAAACGTCGGGAGGGAGCACAGATACGCAGTATTTT
size: many
V: TRBV19
J: TRBJ2-3
D: TRBD2

CDR3: CASNFNEQFF
DNA: TGTGCCAGCAATTTCAATGAGCAGTTCTTC
size: NA
V: TRBV28
J: TRBJ2-1
D: NA

CDR3: CASSHLKGTSGLGYEQYF
DNA: TGTGCCAGCAGCCACCTCAAAGGGACTAGCGGGTTGGGGTACGAGCAGTACTTC
size: few
V: TRBV4-2
J: TRBJ2-7
D: TRBD2

CDR3: CASSPLQGRYSYNEQFF
DNA: TGTGCCAGCAGCCCGCTTCAGGGCAGGTACTCCTACAATGAGCAGTTCTTC
size: many
V: TRBV3-1
J: TRBJ2-1
D: NA

CDR3: CASSQNSQFGYTF
DNA: TGTGCCAGCAGCCAAAACTCACAGTTTGGCTACACCTTC
size: many
V: TRBV3-1
J: TRBJ1-2
D: NA

CDR3: CASSPTESTDTQYF
DNA: TGTGCCAGCTCACCCACAGAAAGCACAGATACGCAGTATTTT
size: few
V: TRBV18
J: TRBJ2-3
D: NA

CDR3: CASRDGAGSYEQYF
DNA: TGTGCCAGCAGGGATGGAGCGGGATCCTACGAGCAGTACTTC
size: many
V: TRBV28
J: TRBJ2-7
D: TRBD2